This paragraph reports one TCR beta chain. The CDR3 consists of 16 residues. J lost 4 bases, V lost 1 base, and 5 bases had no gene match. CDR1 is SGHTA, CDR2 FQGNSA, per germline. In the original workflow: Amplification of reference gene primers provided the estimated nucleated cell counts. This table comes from immunoSEQ multiplex PCR, and its TCRdb copy is limited to in-frame clones, with some not included. The D gene and trimming were derived from the DNA, and the V and J assignments and clone size from that table. This sample yields 200,000 to 250,000 clones, of which just over 85% are seen a single time; about 6% belongs to the top ten. The data belong to a study of blood T cell repertoires in COVID-19. Study-wide context: Both acute and convalescent COVID-19 samples were obtained from the United States, Italy and Spain. From T cells, B-cell-depleted T cells, or PBMCs came the material, which was cDNA or gDNA.

The J gene is TRBJ2-1, the V gene TRBV7-2, with 9 bases aligning to TRBD2. This receptor was identified in an elderly man with acute or convalescent COVID-19. Sequenced material: peripheral blood. As DNA, the CDR3 is TGTGCCAGCAGCTTAGGTAAGACTAGCGGATACAATGAGCAGTTCTTC. It is translated as CASSLGKTSGYNEQFF.